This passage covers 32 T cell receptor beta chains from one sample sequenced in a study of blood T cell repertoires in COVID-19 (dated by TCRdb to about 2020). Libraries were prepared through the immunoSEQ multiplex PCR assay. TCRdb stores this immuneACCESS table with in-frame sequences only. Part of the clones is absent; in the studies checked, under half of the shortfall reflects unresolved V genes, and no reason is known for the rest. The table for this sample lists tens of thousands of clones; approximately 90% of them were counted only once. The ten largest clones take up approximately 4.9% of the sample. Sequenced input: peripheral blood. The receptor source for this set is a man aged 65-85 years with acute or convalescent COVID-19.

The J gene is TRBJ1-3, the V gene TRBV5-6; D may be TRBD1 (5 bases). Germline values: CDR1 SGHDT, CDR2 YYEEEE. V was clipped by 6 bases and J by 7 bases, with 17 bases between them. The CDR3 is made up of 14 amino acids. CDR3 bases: TGTGCCAGCAACAACAGGCGGGGGGACAACACCATATATTTT. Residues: CASNNRRGDNTIYF.

The CDR3 spells CASSYTSSGVYEQYF. In DNA, the CDR3 is TGTGCCAGCAGTTACACTTCTAGCGGGGTATACGAGCAGTACTTC. This chain joins TRBV6-5 and TRBJ2-7; 9 bases align to TRBD2. There are 15 residues in the CDR3. Unmatched junction bases numbered 6, after V lost 2 bases and J lost 4 bases. The germline CDR1 and CDR2 sequences are MNHEY and SVGAGI.

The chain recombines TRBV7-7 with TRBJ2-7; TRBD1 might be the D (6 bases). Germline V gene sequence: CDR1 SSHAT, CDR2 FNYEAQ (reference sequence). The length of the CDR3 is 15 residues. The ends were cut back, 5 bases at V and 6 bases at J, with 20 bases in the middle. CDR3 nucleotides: TGTGCCAGCAGCCAATTACAGGGTTATTACTCCGAGCAGTACTTC. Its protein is CASSQLQGYYSEQYF.

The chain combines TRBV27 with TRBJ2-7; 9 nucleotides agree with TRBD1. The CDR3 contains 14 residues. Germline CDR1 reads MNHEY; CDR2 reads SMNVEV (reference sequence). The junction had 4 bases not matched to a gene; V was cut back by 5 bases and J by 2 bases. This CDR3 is CASSPYRGPYEQYF. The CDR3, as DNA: TGTGCCAGCAGTCCCTACAGGGGGCCCTACGAGCAGTACTTC.

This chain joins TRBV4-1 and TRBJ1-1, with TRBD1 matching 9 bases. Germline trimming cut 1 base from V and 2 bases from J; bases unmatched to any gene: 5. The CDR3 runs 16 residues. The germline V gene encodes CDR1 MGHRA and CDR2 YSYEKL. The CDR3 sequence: CASSQGGDRVNTEAFF. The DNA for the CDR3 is TGCGCCAGCAGCCAAGGGGGGGACAGGGTTAACACTGAAGCTTTCTTT.

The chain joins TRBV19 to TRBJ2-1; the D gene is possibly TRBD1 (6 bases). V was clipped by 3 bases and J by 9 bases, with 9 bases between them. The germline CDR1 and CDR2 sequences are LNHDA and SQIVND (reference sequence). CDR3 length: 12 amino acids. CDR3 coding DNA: TGTGCCAGTAGTATGGTAGGGGGTGAGCAGTTCTTC. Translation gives CASSMVGGEQFF. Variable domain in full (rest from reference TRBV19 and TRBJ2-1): DGGITQSPKYLFRKEGQNVTLSCEQNLNHDAMYWYRQDPGQGLRLIYYSQIVNDFQKGDIAEGYSVSREKKESFPLTVTSAQKNPTAFYLCASSMVGGEQFFGPGTRLTVL.

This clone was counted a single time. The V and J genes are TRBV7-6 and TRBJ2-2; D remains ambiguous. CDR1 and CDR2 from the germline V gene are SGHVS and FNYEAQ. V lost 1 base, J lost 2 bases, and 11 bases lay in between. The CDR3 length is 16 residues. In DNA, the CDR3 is TGTGCCAGCAGCTTAGGTCTCTCGAGTAACACCGGGGAGCTGTTTTTT. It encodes CASSLGLSSNTGELFF.

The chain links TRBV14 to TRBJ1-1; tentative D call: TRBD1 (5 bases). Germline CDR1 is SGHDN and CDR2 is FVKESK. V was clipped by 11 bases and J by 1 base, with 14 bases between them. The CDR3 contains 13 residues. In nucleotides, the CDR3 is TGTGCCTCAAAGGACCAGGGGAACACTGAAGCTTTCTTT. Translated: CASKDQGNTEAFF. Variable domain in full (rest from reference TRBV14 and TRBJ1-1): EAGVTQFPSHSVIEKGQTVTLRCDPISGHDNLYWYRRVMGKEIKFLLHFVKESKQDESGMPNNRFLAERTGGTYSTLKVQPAELEDSGVYFCASKDQGNTEAFFGQGTRLTVV.

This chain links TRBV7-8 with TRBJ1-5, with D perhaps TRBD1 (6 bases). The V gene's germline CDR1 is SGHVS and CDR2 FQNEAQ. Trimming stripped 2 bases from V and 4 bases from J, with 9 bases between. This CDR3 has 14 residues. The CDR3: CASSLNTGNQPQHF. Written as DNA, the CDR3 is TGTGCCAGCAGCTTAAACACAGGGAATCAGCCCCAGCATTTT.

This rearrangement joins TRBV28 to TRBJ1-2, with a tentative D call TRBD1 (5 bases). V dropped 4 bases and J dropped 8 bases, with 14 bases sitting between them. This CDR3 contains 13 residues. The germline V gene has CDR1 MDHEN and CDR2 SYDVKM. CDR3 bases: TGTGCCAGCAGTTCCCTAACCTGGACAGGCTACACCTTC. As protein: CASSSLTWTGYTF.

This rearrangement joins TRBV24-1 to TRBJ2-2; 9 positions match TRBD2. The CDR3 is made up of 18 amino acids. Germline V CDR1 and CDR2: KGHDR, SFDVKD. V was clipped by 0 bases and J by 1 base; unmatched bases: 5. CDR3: CATSDLYSGGLNTGELFF. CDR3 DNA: TGTGCCACCAGTGATTTGTACAGCGGGGGGTTGAACACCGGGGAGCTGTTTTTT.

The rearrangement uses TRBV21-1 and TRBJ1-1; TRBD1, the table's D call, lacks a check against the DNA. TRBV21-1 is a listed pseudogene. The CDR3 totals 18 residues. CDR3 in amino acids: CASGSLRRDRVENTEAFF. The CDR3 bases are TGTGCCAGCGGTTCCTTAAGACGGGACAGGGTCGAGAACACTGAAGCTTTCTTT.

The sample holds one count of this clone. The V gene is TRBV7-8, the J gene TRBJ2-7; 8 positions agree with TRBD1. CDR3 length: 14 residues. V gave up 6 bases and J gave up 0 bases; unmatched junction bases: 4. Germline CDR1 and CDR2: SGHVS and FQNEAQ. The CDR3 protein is CASSWDRTSYEQYF. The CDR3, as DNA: TGTGCCAGCAGTTGGGACAGGACCTCCTACGAGCAGTACTTC.

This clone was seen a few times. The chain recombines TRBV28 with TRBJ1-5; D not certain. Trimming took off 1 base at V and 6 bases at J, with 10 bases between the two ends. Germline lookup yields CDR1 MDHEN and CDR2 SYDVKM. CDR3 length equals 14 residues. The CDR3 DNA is TGTGCCAGCAGTTTATCTACAGCGGCTCAGCCCCAGCATTTT. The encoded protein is CASSLSTAAQPQHF.

CDR3 amino acids: CASSLRGRQFEAFF. The CDR3 DNA is TGTGCCAGCAGTTTAAGGGGCCGACAATTTGAAGCTTTCTTT. The rearrangement links TRBV28 to TRBJ1-1, with a possible D match to TRBD1 (5 bases). The CDR3 runs 14 residues. V was shortened by 2 bases and J by 7 bases, with 14 bases between the two germline ends. CDR1 is MDHEN and CDR2 is SYDVKM in the germline V gene.

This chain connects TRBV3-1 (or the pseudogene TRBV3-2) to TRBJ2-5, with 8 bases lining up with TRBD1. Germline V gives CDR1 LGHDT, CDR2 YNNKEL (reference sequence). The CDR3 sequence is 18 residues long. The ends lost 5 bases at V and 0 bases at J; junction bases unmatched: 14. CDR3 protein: CASSGRRPQGAYQETQYF. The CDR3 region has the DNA TGTGCCAGCAGCGGAAGGAGACCCCAGGGGGCTTACCAAGAGACCCAGTACTTC.

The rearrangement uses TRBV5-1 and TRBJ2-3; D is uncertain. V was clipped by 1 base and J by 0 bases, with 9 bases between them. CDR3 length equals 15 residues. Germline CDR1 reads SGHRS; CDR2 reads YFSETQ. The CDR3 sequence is CASSLRSQSTDTQYF. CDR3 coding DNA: TGCGCCAGCAGCTTGCGGTCTCAAAGCACAGATACGCAGTATTTT.

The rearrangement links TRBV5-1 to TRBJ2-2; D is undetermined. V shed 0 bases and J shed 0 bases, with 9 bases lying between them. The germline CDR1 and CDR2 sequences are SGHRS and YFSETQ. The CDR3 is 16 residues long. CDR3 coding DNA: TGCGCCAGCAGCTTGGTTACCGGTTCGAACACCGGGGAGCTGTTTTTT. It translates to CASSLVTGSNTGELFF.

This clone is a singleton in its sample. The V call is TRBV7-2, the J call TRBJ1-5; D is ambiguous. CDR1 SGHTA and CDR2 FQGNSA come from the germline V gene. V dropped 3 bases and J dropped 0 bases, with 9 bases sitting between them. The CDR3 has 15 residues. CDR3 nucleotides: TGTGCCAGCAGCTTTTACAGCAATAGCAATCAGCCCCAGCATTTT. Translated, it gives CASSFYSNSNQPQHF.

The CDR3: CASKGDEAFF. As DNA, the CDR3 is TGTGCCAGCAAAGGAGATGAAGCTTTCTTT. The chain links TRBV2 to TRBJ1-1; D call uncertain. Germline V lookup: CDR1 SNHLY, CDR2 FYNNEI. Trimming shortened V by 7 bases and J by 7 bases, and 7 bases separated the two germline ends. The CDR3 is made up of 10 amino acids.

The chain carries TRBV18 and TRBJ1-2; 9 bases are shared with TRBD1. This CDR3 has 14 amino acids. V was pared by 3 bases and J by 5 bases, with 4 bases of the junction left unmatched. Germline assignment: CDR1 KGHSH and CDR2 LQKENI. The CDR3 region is CASSPGTGTYGYTF. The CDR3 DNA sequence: TGTGCCAGCTCACCTGGGACAGGGACATATGGCTACACCTTC.

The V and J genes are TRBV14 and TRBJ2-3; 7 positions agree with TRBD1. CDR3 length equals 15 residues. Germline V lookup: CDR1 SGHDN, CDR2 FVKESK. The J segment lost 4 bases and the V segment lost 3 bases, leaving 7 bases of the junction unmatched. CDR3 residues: CASSQDRSVADTQYF. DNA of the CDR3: TGTGCCAGCAGCCAGGACAGGTCCGTGGCAGATACGCAGTATTTT.

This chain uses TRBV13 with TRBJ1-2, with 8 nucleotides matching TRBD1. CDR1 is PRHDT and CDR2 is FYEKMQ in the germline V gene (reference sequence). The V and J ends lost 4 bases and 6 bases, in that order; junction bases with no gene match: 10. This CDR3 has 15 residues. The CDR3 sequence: CASSSRTGIMNGYTF. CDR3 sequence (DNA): TGTGCCAGCAGCTCTCGGACAGGGATTATGAATGGCTACACCTTC.

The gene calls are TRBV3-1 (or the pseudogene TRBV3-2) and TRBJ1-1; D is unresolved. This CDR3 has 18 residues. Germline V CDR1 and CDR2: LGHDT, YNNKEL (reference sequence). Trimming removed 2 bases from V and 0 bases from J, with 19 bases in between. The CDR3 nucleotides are TGTGCCAGCAGCCAACTCACTCCGCTCGGGGTAATGAACACTGAAGCTTTCTTT. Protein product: CASSQLTPLGVMNTEAFF.

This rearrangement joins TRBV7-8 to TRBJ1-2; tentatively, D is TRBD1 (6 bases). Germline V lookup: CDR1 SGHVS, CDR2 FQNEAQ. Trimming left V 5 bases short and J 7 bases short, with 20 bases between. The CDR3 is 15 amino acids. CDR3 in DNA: TGTGCCAGCAGCGTTGGGTCCGGGGCGACAGGTGGCTACACCTTC. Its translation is CASSVGSGATGGYTF.

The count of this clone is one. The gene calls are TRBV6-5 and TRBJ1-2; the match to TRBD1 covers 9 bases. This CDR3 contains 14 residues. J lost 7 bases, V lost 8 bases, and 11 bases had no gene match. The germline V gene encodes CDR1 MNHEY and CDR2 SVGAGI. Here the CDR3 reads CASRGQGRRVGYTF. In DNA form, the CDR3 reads TGTGCCAGCCGAGGACAGGGGCGTCGAGTTGGCTACACCTTC.

The CDR3 bases are TGTGCCAGCAGCCAATCCAAGCTGCAAGAGACCCAGTACTTC. It specifies CASSQSKLQETQYF. The chain is built from TRBV4-2 and TRBJ2-5; D gene uncertain. Trimming took off 2 bases at V and 2 bases at J, with 9 bases between the two ends. Germline CDR1 LGHNA, CDR2 YNFKEQ. There are 14 residues in the CDR3.

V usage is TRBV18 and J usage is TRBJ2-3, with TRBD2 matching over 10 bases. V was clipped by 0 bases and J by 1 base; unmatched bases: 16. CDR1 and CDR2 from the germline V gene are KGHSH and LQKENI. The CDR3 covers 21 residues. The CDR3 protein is CASSPPPRASGGLPRTDTQYF. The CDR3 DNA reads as TGTGCCAGCTCACCACCACCAAGGGCTAGCGGGGGTCTTCCCCGCACAGATACGCAGTATTTT.

The CDR3 nucleotides read TGCGCCAGCAGCTTGGATGGGGCCGTCAATTCACCCCTCCACTTT. It yields the protein CASSLDGAVNSPLHF. V gene TRBV5-1 combines with J gene TRBJ1-6; tentatively, D is TRBD1 (5 bases). From germline, CDR1 is SGHRS and CDR2 YFSETQ. The CDR3 length is 15 residues. Trimming took off 0 bases at V and 7 bases at J, with 11 bases between the two ends.

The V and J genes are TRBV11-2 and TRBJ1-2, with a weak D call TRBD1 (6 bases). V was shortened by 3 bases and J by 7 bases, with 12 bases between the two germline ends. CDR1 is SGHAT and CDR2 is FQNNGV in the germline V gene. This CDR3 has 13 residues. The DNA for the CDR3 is TGTGCCAGCAGCTTCACAGGGAACGTTGGCTACACCTTC. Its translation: CASSFTGNVGYTF.

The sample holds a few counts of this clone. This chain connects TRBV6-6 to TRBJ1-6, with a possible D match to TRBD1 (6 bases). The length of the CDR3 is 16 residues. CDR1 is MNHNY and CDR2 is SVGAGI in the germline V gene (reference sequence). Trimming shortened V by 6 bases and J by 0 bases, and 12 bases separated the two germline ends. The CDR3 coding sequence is TGTGCCAGCAGGGACAGCTCAAGCTCCTATAATTCACCCCTCCACTTT. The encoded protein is CASRDSSSSYNSPLHF.

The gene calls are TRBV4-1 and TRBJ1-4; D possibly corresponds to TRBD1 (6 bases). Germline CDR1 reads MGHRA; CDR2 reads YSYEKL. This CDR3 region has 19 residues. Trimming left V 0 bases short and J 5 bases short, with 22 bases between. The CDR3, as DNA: TGCGCCAGCAGCCAAGATTTCCTTCGGTTGGGACAAAAAAATGAAAAACTGTTTTTT. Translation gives CASSQDFLRLGQKNEKLFF.